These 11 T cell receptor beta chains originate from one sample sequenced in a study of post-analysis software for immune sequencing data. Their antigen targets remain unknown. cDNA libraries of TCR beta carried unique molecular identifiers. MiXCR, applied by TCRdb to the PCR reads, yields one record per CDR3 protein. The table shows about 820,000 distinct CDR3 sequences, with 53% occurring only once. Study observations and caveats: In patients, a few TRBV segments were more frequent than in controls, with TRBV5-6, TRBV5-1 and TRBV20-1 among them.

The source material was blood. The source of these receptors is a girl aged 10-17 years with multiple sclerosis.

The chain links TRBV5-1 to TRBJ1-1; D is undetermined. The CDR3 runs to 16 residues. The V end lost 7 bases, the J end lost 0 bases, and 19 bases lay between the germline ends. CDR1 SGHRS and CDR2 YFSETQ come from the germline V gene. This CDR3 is CASGLLRRELNTEAFF. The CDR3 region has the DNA TGCGCCAGCGGACTTTTACGGAGGGAGTTGAACACTGAAGCTTTCTTT.

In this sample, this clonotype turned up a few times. The CDR3 loop is CASSYREGGSHEQYF. CDR3 nucleotide sequence: TGTGCCAGCAGTTACAGGGAGGGGGGTTCCCACGAGCAGTACTTC. The V and J genes are TRBV6-6 and TRBJ2-7; TRBD2 is a possible D gene (7 bases). Trimming shortened V by 2 bases and J by 5 bases, and 16 bases separated the two germline ends. Germline values: CDR1 MNHNY, CDR2 SVGAGI (reference sequence). The CDR3 spans 15 residues.

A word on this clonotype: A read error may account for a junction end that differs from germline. The CDR3 DNA reads as TGTGCCAGCAGCTTACCCGGGACAGGGCATAATGAGCACTTCTTC. The encoded protein is CASSLPGTGHNEHFF. This rearrangement joins TRBV7-3 to TRBJ2-1; 9 bases are shared with TRBD1. Looked up from germline, CDR1 is SGHTA and CDR2 is FQGTGA. This CDR3 spans 15 amino acids. Full variable domain (rest looked up from reference TRBV7-3 and TRBJ2-1): GAGVSQTPSNKVTEKGKYVELRCDPISGHTALYWYRQSLGQGPEFLIYFQGTGAADDSGLPNDRFFAVRPEGSVSTLKIQRTERGDSAVYLCASSLPGTGHNEHFFGPGTRLTVL.

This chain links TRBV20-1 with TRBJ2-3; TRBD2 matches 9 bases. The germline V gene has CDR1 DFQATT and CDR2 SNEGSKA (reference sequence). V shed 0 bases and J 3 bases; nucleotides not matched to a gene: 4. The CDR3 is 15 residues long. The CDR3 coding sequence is TGCAGTGCTAGAGATCTAGCGGGGTTGACAGATACGCAGTATTTT. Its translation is CSARDLAGLTDTQYF.

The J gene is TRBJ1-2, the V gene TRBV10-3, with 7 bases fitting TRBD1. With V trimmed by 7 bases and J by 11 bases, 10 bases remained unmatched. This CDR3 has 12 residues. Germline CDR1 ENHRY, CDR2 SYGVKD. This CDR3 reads CAINDREMKYTF. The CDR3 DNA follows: TGTGCCATCAATGACAGGGAAATGAAGTACACCTTC.

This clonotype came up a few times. This CDR3 is CASSAYEQYF. DNA of the CDR3: TGTGCCAGCAGTGCCTACGAGCAGTACTTC. The V gene is TRBV25-1, the J gene TRBJ2-7; D gene ambiguous. The V gene's germline CDR1 is MGHDK and CDR2 SYGVNS. Deletions cut 4 bases from V and 2 bases from J, with 0 bases between. CDR3 size: 10 residues.

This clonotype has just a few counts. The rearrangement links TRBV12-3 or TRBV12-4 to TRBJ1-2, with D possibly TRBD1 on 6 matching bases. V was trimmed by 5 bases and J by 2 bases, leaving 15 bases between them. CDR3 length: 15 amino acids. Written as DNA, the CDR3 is TGTGCCAGCAGTCCTTCTGGGGGCTGGAACTATGGCTACACCTTC. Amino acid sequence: CASSPSGGWNYGYTF.

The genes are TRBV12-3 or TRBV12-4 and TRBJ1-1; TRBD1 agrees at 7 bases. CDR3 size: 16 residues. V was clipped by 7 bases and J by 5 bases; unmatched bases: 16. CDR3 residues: CASTNGPGLRGTEAFF. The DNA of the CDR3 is TGTGCCAGCACTAATGGGCCCGGCCTCAGGGGGACTGAAGCTTTCTTT.

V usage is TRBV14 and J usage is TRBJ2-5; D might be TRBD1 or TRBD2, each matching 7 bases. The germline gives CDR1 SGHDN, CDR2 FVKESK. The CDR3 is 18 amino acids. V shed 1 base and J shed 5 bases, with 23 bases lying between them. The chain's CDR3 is CASSQVQGGLAVRETQYF. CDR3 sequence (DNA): TGTGCCAGCAGCCAAGTTCAGGGGGGCCTAGCGGTCCGTGAGACCCAGTACTTC.

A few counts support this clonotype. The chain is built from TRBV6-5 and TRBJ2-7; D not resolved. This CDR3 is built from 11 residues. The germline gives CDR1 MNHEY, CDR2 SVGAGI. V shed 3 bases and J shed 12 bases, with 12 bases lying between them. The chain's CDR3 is CASSYQSHAYF. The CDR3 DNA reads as TGTGCCAGCAGTTATCAGTCTCACGCGTACTTC.

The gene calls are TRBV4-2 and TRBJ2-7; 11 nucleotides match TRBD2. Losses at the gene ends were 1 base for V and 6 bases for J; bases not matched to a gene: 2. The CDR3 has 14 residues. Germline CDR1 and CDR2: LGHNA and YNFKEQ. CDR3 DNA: TGTGCCAGCAGCCAAGTTCTAGCGGGAGGCGAGCAGTACTTC. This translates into CASSQVLAGGEQYF.